Shown below are 20 T cell receptor beta chains from a single sample sequenced in a study of shared clonotypes between healthy human individuals. Assay: immunoSEQ multiplex PCR; the TCRdb copy retains only in-frame clones and omits some. The table has some 2,500,000 clones, around 90% seen once; the top ten hold 0.3% to 0.4%. Sample: naive CD4+ T cells from PBMCs. As to subset: CD45RA+ positively selected. Receptors were obtained from a man aged 18 to 30 in good health. Some clones in this sample may be carry-over from other donors' samples.

This clone has just a few counts. This chain links TRBV6-5 with TRBJ1-3, with D possibly TRBD1 on 5 matching bases. The CDR3 totals 14 residues. Germline values: CDR1 MNHEY, CDR2 SVGAGI. Between the trimmed V and J ends, which lost 4 bases and 4 bases, there was a span of 11 bases. The CDR3 DNA reads as TGTGCCAGCAGTTCTCCAGGGAGAGGAAACACCATATATTTT. Protein: CASSSPGRGNTIYF.

The gene calls are TRBV5-1 and TRBJ1-4; tentative D call: TRBD1 (5 bases). This CDR3 contains 15 residues. Germline V lookup: CDR1 SGHRS, CDR2 YFSETQ. Deletions cut 0 bases from V and 4 bases from J, with 10 bases between. This CDR3 is CASSLALQDNEKLFF. The CDR3 coding sequence is TGCGCCAGCAGCTTGGCCCTACAGGATAATGAAAAACTGTTTTTT. Filled out from reference TRBV5-1 and TRBJ1-4, the complete variable domain reads KAGVTQTPRYLIKTRGQQVTLSCSPISGHRSVSWYQQTPGQGLQFLFEYFSETQRNKGNFPGRFSGRQFSNSRSEMNVSTLELGDSALYLCASSLALQDNEKLFFGSGTQLSVL.

CDR3 nucleotides: TGTGCCAGTAGTAATCCCAGGGGAGGGGATCAGCCCCAGCATTTT. Residues: CASSNPRGGDQPQHF. The J gene is TRBJ1-5, the V gene TRBV19; possible D gene TRBD1, 6 bases. CDR1 is LNHDA, CDR2 SQIVND, per germline (reference sequence). The CDR3 has 15 amino acids. V was clipped by 4 bases and J by 5 bases, with 15 bases between them.

The chain recombines TRBV6-1 with TRBJ2-1, with D maybe TRBD1 (6 bases). V was cut by 4 bases and J by 1 base, with 11 bases left in between. Germline loops: CDR1 MNHNS, CDR2 SASEGT. The CDR3 is made up of 15 amino acids. The CDR3, as DNA: TGTGCCAGCAGTGTACAACAGGGTTCCTACAATGAGCAGTTCTTC. The encoded protein is CASSVQQGSYNEQFF.

The chain has TRBV19 and TRBJ1-5, with D possibly being TRBD1 (5 bases). This CDR3 comprises 16 residues. Trimming took off 7 bases at V and 0 bases at J, with 16 bases between the two ends. Germline V gene sequence: CDR1 LNHDA, CDR2 SQIVND (reference sequence). As DNA, the CDR3 is TGTGCCAGTATCGACCTCCGGACAAATAGCAATCAGCCCCAGCATTTT. It specifies CASIDLRTNSNQPQHF.

This sequence joins TRBV28 and TRBJ2-5; 8 bases map to TRBD1. From germline, CDR1 is MDHEN and CDR2 SYDVKM. CDR3 size: 15 residues. V shed 4 bases, J shed 5 bases, and the junction held 9 bases outside the gene matches. CDR3 DNA: TGTGCCAGCAGTTCGCAGGGGGCCGGGGTGGAGACCCAGTACTTC. Amino acids: CASSSQGAGVETQYF.

This clone appeared once. The chain links TRBV15 to TRBJ2-3, with 10 bases that match TRBD2. The CDR3 has 17 amino acids. The V and J ends lost 3 bases and 7 bases, in that order; junction bases with no gene match: 13. From germline, CDR1 is LNHNV and CDR2 YYDKDF (reference sequence). The CDR3 DNA follows: TGTGCCACCAGCAGTTACCTCCTAGCGGGAGAGGGGCATACGCAGTATTTT. It codes for CATSSYLLAGEGHTQYF.

The chain links TRBV5-1 to TRBJ1-2, with D perhaps matching TRBD1 (5 bases). This CDR3 has 14 amino acids. Germline V gene lookup returns CDR1 SGHRS and CDR2 YFSETQ. The germline V and J ends were trimmed by 0 bases and 5 bases, with 11 bases remaining between them. CDR3 region: CASSLAGEGYGYTF. The CDR3 DNA reads TGCGCCAGCAGCTTGGCGGGGGAAGGGTATGGCTACACCTTC.

The chain joins TRBV27 to TRBJ1-2; TRBD1 aligns across 7 bases. There are 13 residues in the CDR3. Germline V gives CDR1 MNHEY, CDR2 SMNVEV (reference sequence). With 5 bases clipped from V and 8 bases from J, the junction kept 8 bases outside the gene matches. The CDR3 spells CASSDRDRRGYTF. The CDR3 DNA reads as TGTGCCAGCAGTGACCGGGACAGAAGGGGCTACACCTTC.

This chain links TRBV5-6 with TRBJ2-3; no reliable D call. Germline V gene sequence: CDR1 SGHDT, CDR2 YYEEEE. This CDR3 has 12 residues. Trimming pared 2 bases from V and 4 bases from J, leaving 5 bases between. The CDR3 sequence is CASSLFSDTQYF. Here the CDR3 DNA reads TGTGCCAGCAGCTTATTTTCAGATACGCAGTATTTT.

This chain joins TRBV30 and TRBJ2-5; 10 nucleotides align to TRBD2. Germline V gives CDR1 GTSNPN, CDR2 SVGIG (reference sequence). The V gene end was trimmed by 2 bases and the J gene end by 5 bases; junction bases not matched to a gene: 20. This CDR3 region has 19 residues. The CDR3 spells CAWSPPQTSGTGWRETQYF. The CDR3 region has the DNA TGTGCCTGGAGTCCTCCTCAAACTAGCGGGACGGGGTGGAGGGAGACCCAGTACTTC. The entire variable domain, with the rest obtained from reference TRBV30 and TRBJ2-5, is as follows: SQTIHQWPATLVQPVGSPLSLECTVEGTSNPNLYWYRQAAGRGLQLLFYSVGIGQISSEVPQNLSASRPQDRQFILSSKKLLLSDSGFYLCAWSPPQTSGTGWRETQYFGPGTRLLVL.

This clone showed up just once. This chain joins TRBV18 and TRBJ2-5, with 7 bases fitting TRBD2. CDR1 and CDR2 from the germline V gene are KGHSH and LQKENI. V was clipped by 3 bases and J by 5 bases; unmatched bases: 9. The CDR3 has 15 amino acids. CDR3 protein: CASSPPSGIPETQYF. The CDR3 DNA follows: TGTGCCAGCTCACCTCCCAGCGGGATCCCGGAGACCCAGTACTTC.

The chain recombines TRBV30 with TRBJ2-3; no definite D call. CDR1 is GTSNPN, CDR2 SVGIG, per germline (reference sequence). The ends were cut back, 1 base at V and 3 bases at J, with 14 bases in the middle. CDR3 length: 15 amino acids. Here the CDR3 DNA reads TGTGCCTGGAGTGACGGACCCAATCCTACAGATACGCAGTATTTT. Its translation: CAWSDGPNPTDTQYF.

The CDR3 coding sequence is TGTGCCAGCAGTGGAAACAGGGGGGAGACCCAGTACTTC. Encoded protein: CASSGNRGETQYF. The V and J genes are TRBV6-4 and TRBJ2-5, with TRBD1 matching 8 bases. V trimming: 4 bases; J trimming: 5 bases; junction bases outside the gene matches: 3. CDR3 length: 13 residues. Germline V gene lookup returns CDR1 MRHNA and CDR2 SNTAGT.

This clone was picked up one time. The junction departs from the called germline gene at one end, perhaps through a read error. V and J are TRBV28 and TRBJ2-7; TRBD1 agrees at 8 bases. Germline assignment: CDR1 MDHEN and CDR2 SYDVKM. This CDR3 region has 12 residues. The CDR3 sequence: CASSLRQGNMGF. Here the CDR3 DNA reads TGTGCCAGCAGTCTTAGACAGGGGAATATGGGCTTC. The whole variable domain, filled in from reference TRBV28 and TRBJ2-7, reads DVKVTQSSRYLVKRTGEKVFLECVQDMDHENMFWYRQDPGLGLRLIYFSYDVKMKEKGDIPEGYSVSREKKERFSLILESASTNQTSMYLCASSLRQGNMGFGPGTRLTVT.

This chain joins TRBV7-3 and TRBJ2-2, with unresolved D. There are 13 residues in the CDR3. The V gene's germline CDR1 is SGHTA and CDR2 FQGTGA. Trimming pared 1 base from V and 8 bases from J, leaving 8 bases between. In DNA, the CDR3 is TGTGCCAGCAGCTTAATGGTTCGTGGGGAGCTGTTTTTT. It translates to CASSLMVRGELFF.

V usage is TRBV2 and J usage is TRBJ2-2, with D unclear. CDR3 length: 13 residues. From germline, CDR1 is SNHLY and CDR2 FYNNEI. V lost 6 bases and J 6 bases, leaving 11 bases between the germline ends. The CDR3 is CASSYLLSGELFF. CDR3 DNA sequence: TGTGCCAGCAGCTATCTGCTTTCCGGGGAGCTGTTTTTT.

The chain is built from TRBV28 and TRBJ2-5; tentatively, D is TRBD2 (5 bases). V was pared by 3 bases and J by 5 bases, with 13 bases between. Germline CDR1 MDHEN, CDR2 SYDVKM. This CDR3 has 14 residues. As DNA, the CDR3 is TGTGCCAGCAGTTTCGGCCTTACGGGGGAGACCCAGTACTTC. As protein: CASSFGLTGETQYF.

V gene TRBV2 combines with J gene TRBJ2-1, with 7 bases lining up with TRBD1. Germline CDR1 SNHLY, CDR2 FYNNEI. The V segment lost 10 bases and the J segment 6 bases; nucleotides outside the gene matches: 9. The CDR3 spans 13 residues. This chain's CDR3 is CATSRDRVNEQFF. The CDR3 DNA reads as TGTGCCACCTCCCGGGACAGAGTCAATGAGCAGTTCTTC.

The rearrangement links TRBV4-3 to TRBJ2-7; 8 bases line up with TRBD2. The CDR3 is 16 amino acids. V lost 3 bases to trimming and J lost 1 base; unmatched junction nucleotides: 8. CDR1 is LGHNA and CDR2 is YSLEER in the germline V gene. CDR3 sequence reads: CASSQALAGESYEQYF. CDR3 sequence (DNA): TGCGCCAGCAGCCAGGCCCTAGCGGGCGAATCCTACGAGCAGTACTTC.